A selection of T cell receptor beta chains follows, all from one sample in a study of shared T cell receptors in the human thymus. Assay: immunoSEQ multiplex PCR; the TCRdb copy retains only in-frame clones and omits some. The sample has about 660,000 clones; approximately 87% are singletons. Another study also made use of these data, one on human thymus T cells.

Sequenced: thymocytes. The source of these receptors is a boy under two years old with a congenital heart defect. Each CDR3 is given with its conserved first and last residue. A D gene is named only where the DNA matches it firmly. Part of the rows lack a size; the others show once, few, many or a class for expanded clones.

>TRBV6-5|NA|TRBJ2-1|once
TGTGCCAGCAGTTACTCGAATAGCCCGAACTACAATGAGCAGTTCTTC
CASSYSNSPNYNEQFF
>TRBV27|TRBD2|TRBJ2-2|NA
TGTGCCAGCAGTTCTCCCGGCGGTGGACTAGCGGGTAACACCGGGGAGCTGTTTTTT
CASSSPGGGLAGNTGELFF
>TRBV5-1|TRBD1|TRBJ2-6|once
TGCGCCAGCAGCTTCTTCGGGACAGGCCTCTCTGGGGCCAACGTCCTGACTTTC
CASSFFGTGLSGANVLTF
>TRBV2|NA|TRBJ2-1|NA
TGTGCCAGCAGCGGTGAGAAGCGGGCTTTTTACAATGAGCAGTTCTTC
CASSGEKRAFYNEQFF
>TRBV28|TRBD2|TRBJ2-5|NA
TGTGCCAGCAGTCCCCTCTCCTACGGGACTAGCGGGAGCCGGGAGACCCAGTACTTC
CASSPLSYGTSGSRETQYF
>TRBV2|NA|TRBJ2-1|once
TGTGCCAGCATCACTACAGGGTTCTTC
CASITTGFF
>TRBV14|TRBD2|TRBJ2-7|NA
TGTGCCAGCAGCCAAGCTTTGGGGGGGGCCTACGAGCAGTACTTC
CASSQALGGAYEQYF
>TRBV29-1|NA|TRBJ2-7|NA
TGCAGCGTTGCGACGGGGATTACCTCTCTGTCGCGCGAGCAGTACTTC
CSVATGITSLSREQYF
>TRBV28|TRBD2|TRBJ2-4|NA
TGTGCCAGCCGCGGAAGCGGGAGGGCCCGTTTATCCAAAAACATTCAGTACTTC
CASRGSGRARLSKNIQYF
>TRBV7-2|TRBD2|TRBJ2-1|NA
TGTGCCAGCAGCTTAGTGAGGGGCGGGAGGATTCTGTGGGGAAATGAGCAGTTCTTC
CASSLVRGGRILWGNEQFF